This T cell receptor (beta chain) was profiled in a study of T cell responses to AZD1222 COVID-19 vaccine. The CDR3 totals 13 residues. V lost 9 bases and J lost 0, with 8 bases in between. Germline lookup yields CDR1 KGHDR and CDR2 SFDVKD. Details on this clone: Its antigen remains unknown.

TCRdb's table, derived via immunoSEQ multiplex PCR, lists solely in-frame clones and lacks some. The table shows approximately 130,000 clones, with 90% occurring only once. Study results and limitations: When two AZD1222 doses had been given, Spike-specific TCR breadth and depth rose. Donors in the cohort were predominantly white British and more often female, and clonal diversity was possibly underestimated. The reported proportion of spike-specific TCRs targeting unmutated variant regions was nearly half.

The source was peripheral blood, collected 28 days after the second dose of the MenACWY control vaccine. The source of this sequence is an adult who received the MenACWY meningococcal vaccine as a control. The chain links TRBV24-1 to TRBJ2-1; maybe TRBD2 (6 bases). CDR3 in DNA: TGTGCCACCGGGACTTCCTCCTACAATGAGCAGTTCTTC. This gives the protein CATGTSSYNEQFF.